The following is a TCR beta chain sequence with its context. It lacks a known antigen. No qualities accompany the bases; no much larger clone lies one base away. Each collaborating institution followed its own protocols to collect whole blood in K2EDTA tubes. For TCRbeta analysis, collaborators shipped samples in one of three forms: frozen whole blood, isolated PBMCs, or DNA extracted from either of those sample types. Including cysteine and phenylalanine, the CDR3 has 15 amino acids. Only the CDR3 DNA stays, 45 bases, in frame from base 1. The V and J ends are trimmed by 6 bases and 0 bases, leaving 11 bases between them. CDR1 SGHVS and CDR2 FNYEAQ are derived from the germline V gene. TCRbeta CDR3 regions were amplified from genomic DNA using the immunoSEQ Assay, a bias-controlled multiplex PCR. From the authors' description of their analysis: Nucleated cell counts per sample were estimated from amplification of reference gene primers within the assay. To quantify the absolute abundance of each unique TCRbeta CDR3 rearrangement, sequence reads were collapsed and filtered. For each sample, productive Simpson clonality was calculated as the square root of Simpson's diversity index across productive rearrangements. TCRdb retrieved this table from immuneACCESS and kept in-frame rearrangements only. Not all clones are present; in checked studies, unresolved V genes account for under half, and no reason is known for the remainder. Clone size and V and J calls were adopted from that table, with D and trimming inferred from the DNA. The sample yields tens of thousands of clones; roughly 88% were counted once. The ten most abundant clones make up over 20% of the sample.

This sample stems from a study of blood T cell repertoires in COVID-19 (dated by TCRdb to the early 2020s). For the study in its entirety: Samples covering the acute and convalescent phases of COVID-19 were provided by collaborators in the United States, Italy and Spain. The material from the prospective study consisted of cDNA or gDNA derived from T cells, B-cell-depleted T cells, or PBMCs. Deeply sampled blood TCRbeta repertoires from subjects exposed to, actively infected with, or recovered from COVID-19 were included in the dataset. A freely available public database, intended as a resource for researchers studying the immune response to SARS-CoV-2, is where the repertoires were released. The samples were drawn from two sources: the first 160 participants of the ongoing ImmuneRACE study, and fewer than 1,500 subjects contributed by 6 global collaborators. The sample metadata nearly always contained a de-identified subject ID, COVID-19 status, age in years and sex. Where available, HLA class I and class II types were obtained from metadata supplied by the sample provider rather than from assay-based typing.

What the research found in general, with its limitations: How much clinical and demographic metadata was included differed by source and by participant, and the metadata was provided uncurated.

The sequence was collected from an elderly man with active or convalescent COVID-19. Recombination connected TRBV7-6 to TRBJ2-2; the D gene is perhaps TRBD1, on 5 matching bases. What was sequenced was peripheral blood. The sequence in DNA is TGTGCCAGCAGTCCGGACACGCCGAACACCGGGGAGCTGTTTTTT. Translated, this gives CASSPDTPNTGELFF.